One sample yielded the 9 T cell receptor beta chains listed below, sequenced in a study of cytomegalovirus exposure and HLA in healthy donors. PCR involved 60 Vbeta and 13 Jbeta primers. The method was immunoSEQ multiplex PCR; TCRdb's version includes in-frame clones alone and lacks a portion of them. This table holds around 300,000 clones, 70% to 90% found once. The material sequenced was PBMCs. These receptors came from a woman under 30 in good health and CMV-seronegative.

V is TRBV7-9 and J is TRBJ1-4; 7 positions agree with TRBD1. Trimming cost V 3 bases and J 0 bases; bases outside gene matches: 10. CDR1 is SEHNR and CDR2 is FQNEAQ in the germline V gene (reference sequence). The CDR3 runs to 18 residues. The CDR3 region has the DNA TGTGCCAGCAGCTTGGGTTTACAGGGGTACCCAACTAATGAAAAACTGTTTTTT. This translates into CASSLGLQGYPTNEKLFF.

As DNA, the CDR3 is TGCGCCAGCAGCTTGTGGGGGACTAGCGGGGGGGCGGGGCAGTTCTTC. Encoded protein: CASSLWGTSGGAGQFF. The chain employs TRBV5-1 and TRBJ2-1; 16 nucleotides agree with TRBD2. Germline loops: CDR1 SGHRS, CDR2 YFSETQ. The trim removed 1 base at V and 12 bases at J, leaving 7 bases unmatched. The CDR3 sequence is 16 residues long. The full variable domain, completed using reference TRBV5-1 and TRBJ2-1, is KAGVTQTPRYLIKTRGQQVTLSCSPISGHRSVSWYQQTPGQGLQFLFEYFSETQRNKGNFPGRFSGRQFSNSRSEMNVSTLELGDSALYLCASSLWGTSGGAGQFFGPGTRLTVL.

The gene calls are TRBV27 and TRBJ1-6; D ambiguous. The germline CDR1 and CDR2 sequences are MNHEY and SMNVEV (reference sequence). The CDR3 length is 15 residues. V lost 5 bases to trimming and J lost 6 bases, with 14 bases between them. The CDR3 DNA follows: TGTGCCAGCAGTCCCCAACTCTTAGCTAATTCACCCCTCCACTTT. It encodes CASSPQLLANSPLHF.

V and J are TRBV9 and TRBJ1-2, with D perhaps matching TRBD1 (5 bases). Germline-derived CDR1 and CDR2 are SGDLS and YYNGEE. Trimming removed 7 bases from V and 3 bases from J, with 16 bases in between. This CDR3 spans 14 amino acids. The CDR3 sequence: CASEEGSWDYGYTF. CDR3 in DNA: TGTGCCAGCGAGGAGGGGAGTTGGGACTATGGCTACACCTTC.

This clone was counted between two and nine times. This chain connects TRBV2 to TRBJ2-7, with D possibly TRBD2 on 6 matching bases. The CDR3 spans 16 residues. Looked up from germline, CDR1 is SNHLY and CDR2 is FYNNEI. V was pared by 2 bases and J by 3 bases, with 17 bases between. CDR3 sequence reads: CASSERRGDGGYEQYF. As DNA, the CDR3 is TGTGCCAGCAGTGAAAGACGCGGGGACGGCGGCTACGAGCAGTACTTC.

The chain is built from TRBV2 and TRBJ1-5; TRBD1 aligns across 9 bases. Germline CDR1 reads SNHLY; CDR2 reads FYNNEI. The V segment lost 6 bases and the J segment 6 bases; nucleotides outside the gene matches: 9. This CDR3 region has 15 residues. This CDR3 is CASSDRQGVSQPQHF. The CDR3 DNA reads TGTGCCAGCAGCGACCGACAGGGGGTCAGTCAGCCCCAGCATTTT.

In DNA form, the CDR3 reads TGTGCCAGCAGTGGGGGACAGGGGAACTATGGCTACACCTTC. Protein product: CASSGGQGNYGYTF. The V call is TRBV2, the J call TRBJ1-2, with 10 nucleotides matching TRBD1. Germline-derived CDR1 and CDR2 are SNHLY and FYNNEI. CDR3 length: 14 amino acids. V gave up 4 bases and J gave up 2 bases; unmatched junction bases: 1.

The chain links TRBV27 to TRBJ2-7; 8 bases match TRBD1. This CDR3 spans 17 amino acids. After removal of 0 bases from V and 0 bases from J, the junction contained 7 bases not matched to a gene. CDR1 and CDR2 (germline): MNHEY, SMNVEV (reference sequence). The CDR3 nucleotides read TGTGCCAGCAGTTTATCGGCAGGGGGCTCCGGCTCCTACGAGCAGTACTTC. Amino acid sequence: CASSLSAGGSGSYEQYF.

The V call is TRBV2, the J call TRBJ1-1, with D possibly matching TRBD1 (6 bases). V shed 8 bases and J shed 1 base, with 17 bases lying between them. From germline, CDR1 is SNHLY and CDR2 FYNNEI. The CDR3 spans 15 residues. The CDR3 DNA follows: TGTGCCAGCCCGGGACACCAAAGTGGGAACACTGAAGCTTTCTTT. Its protein product is CASPGHQSGNTEAFF.